Following are 13 T cell receptor beta chains from one sample sequenced in a study of regulatory T cells in long-lasting Graves disease. Libraries of TCR beta came from iRepertoire HTBI primers plus Arm-PCR of CDR3 regions. TCRdb called the multiplex PCR reads again in MiXCR, with one record for every CDR3 protein. The sample carries a few hundred thousand distinct CDR3 sequences, about 10% recorded once. Time point of the sample: newly diagnosed GD, antithyroid drugs for less than 3 months. PBMCs provided the RNA from which the TCR library was made. A further study also used this sample, focusing on T cells in Graves' hyperthyroidism and ophthalmopathy.

Sequencing was performed on peripheral blood mononuclear cells (PBMCs), taken at new diagnosis, from a patient treated with antithyroid drugs. These receptors were collected from a woman younger than 30 with Graves disease.

This clonotype was seen at least ten times. The rearrangement links TRBV6-5 to TRBJ1-2, with D maybe TRBD1 (6 bases). Germline V gives CDR1 MNHEY, CDR2 SVGAGI. Trimming left V 0 bases short and J 2 bases short, with 7 bases between. The CDR3 has 14 amino acids. The CDR3 DNA is TGTGCCAGCAGTTACTCCGGACAGAACTATGGCTACACCTTC. The encoded protein is CASSYSGQNYGYTF.

This clonotype was found a few times. The V gene is TRBV4-1, the J gene TRBJ2-7; D tentatively fits TRBD1 or TRBD2 (5 bases each). The ends were cut back, 1 base at V and 2 bases at J, with 18 bases in the middle. Germline CDR1 reads MGHRA; CDR2 reads YSYEKL. The CDR3 has 17 amino acids. CDR3 bases: TGCGCCAGCAGCCAAGGTATTTTCGGGGCTAGGGCCTACGAGCAGTACTTC. This gives the protein CASSQGIFGARAYEQYF.

This clonotype was seen at least ten times. The V call is TRBV6-9, the J call TRBJ2-2, with D unclear. Germline assignment: CDR1 MNHGY and CDR2 SVAAGI. V was trimmed by 3 bases and J by 3 bases, leaving 11 bases between them. CDR3 length: 15 amino acids. CDR3 in amino acids: CASSYSKGYTGELFF. CDR3 sequence (DNA): TGTGCCAGCAGTTACTCGAAAGGTTACACCGGGGAGCTGTTTTTT.

This clonotype came up a few times. CDR3 loop: CASSIGRLEQFF. CDR3 DNA sequence: TGTGCCAGTAGTATTGGGCGACTTGAGCAGTTCTTC. This rearrangement joins TRBV19 to TRBJ2-1; no clear D gene. The CDR3 has 12 amino acids. Germline CDR1 reads LNHDA; CDR2 reads SQIVND (reference sequence). V was cut by 3 bases and J by 9 bases, with 9 bases left in between.

The sample holds many counts of this clonotype. The V call is TRBV6-1, the J call TRBJ2-3; weak D call: TRBD2 (5 bases). Trimming left V 5 bases short and J 4 bases short, with 13 bases between. The CDR3 is 14 residues long. The V gene's germline CDR1 is MNHNS and CDR2 SASEGT. The CDR3, as DNA: TGTGCCAGCAGTAGGCTAGCTAGGGCAGATACGCAGTATTTT. Protein product: CASSRLARADTQYF.

This clonotype was recorded at least ten times. As DNA, the CDR3 is TGCAGTGCTAGCCCGCGCCGGGACACCCCTGAAGCTTTCTTT. Its protein product is CSASPRRDTPEAFF. The rearrangement links TRBV20-1 to TRBJ1-1, with a tentative D call TRBD1 (6 bases). V lost 3 bases, J lost 6 bases, and 17 bases lay in between. CDR1 DFQATT and CDR2 SNEGSKA come from the germline V gene (reference sequence). The CDR3 extends over 14 amino acids.

This clonotype was found many times. V and J are TRBV5-1 and TRBJ1-2; the D is unclear. Germline CDR1 SGHRS, CDR2 YFSETQ. The CDR3 extends over 14 amino acids. Trimming left V 1 base short and J 2 bases short, with 9 bases between. The CDR3 loop reads CASSLQVSNYGYTF. For the CDR3, the DNA is TGCGCCAGCAGCTTGCAGGTCTCCAACTATGGCTACACCTTC.

This clonotype was picked up one time. A much larger clone differs from this one at a single base, so this may be a read error. V is TRBV7-2 and J is TRBJ1-4; D not certain. Germline V CDR1 and CDR2: SGHTA, FQGNSA. The CDR3 contains 14 residues. With 8 bases removed from V and 0 bases from J, the gap between germline ends came to 10 bases. DNA for the CDR3: TGTGCCAGCGGCGAGGGTGCAACTAATGAAAAACTGTTTTTT. As protein: CASGEGATNEKLFF.

This clonotype was found many times. The chain couples TRBV3-1 to TRBJ1-1; TRBD1 aligns across 7 bases. The trim removed 2 bases at V and 4 bases at J, leaving 4 bases unmatched. Germline CDR1 is LGHDT and CDR2 is YNNKEL (reference sequence). This CDR3 contains 14 residues. The chain's CDR3 is CASSQSSGGTEAFF. CDR3 in DNA: TGTGCCAGCAGCCAATCCTCAGGGGGCACTGAAGCTTTCTTT.

This clonotype was seen ten or more times. The J gene is TRBJ2-2, the V gene TRBV4-1, with TRBD1 matching over 7 bases. This CDR3 contains 15 residues. V trimming: 6 bases; J trimming: 9 bases; junction bases outside the gene matches: 13. Per germline, CDR1 MGHRA and CDR2 YSYEKL. The CDR3 reads CASRPTWRGGRELFF. In DNA form, the CDR3 reads TGCGCCAGCAGACCGACATGGCGAGGGGGCAGGGAGCTGTTTTTT.

Ten or more counts support this clonotype. The J gene is TRBJ2-1, the V gene TRBV10-2; 12 positions match TRBD2. Germline lookup yields CDR1 WSHSY and CDR2 SAAADI. The CDR3 has 16 amino acids. Losses at the gene ends were 4 bases for V and 3 bases for J; bases not matched to a gene: 4. CDR3 DNA sequence: TGCGCCAGCAGTGGCACTAGCGGGAGGTTCTACAATGAGCAGTTCTTC. Its translation: CASSGTSGRFYNEQFF.

This clonotype has just a few counts. One base away lies a much larger clone, so this may be a sequencing read error. The chain joins TRBV7-2 to TRBJ2-7; unclear D gene. Germline V CDR1 and CDR2: SGHTA, FQGNSA. This CDR3 is 15 amino acids long. The V gene lost 5 bases and the J gene lost 5 bases, with 19 bases spanning the gap. The CDR3 is CASSPAAYLGHEQYF. The CDR3 region has the DNA TGTGCCAGCAGCCCCGCGGCCTATCTCGGGCACGAGCAGTACTTC.

This clonotype was detected ten times or more. The junction departs from the called germline gene at one end, perhaps through a read error. The genes are TRBV5-1 and TRBJ1-2, with D perhaps TRBD1 (6 bases). Germline CDR1 and CDR2: SGHRS and YFSETQ. The CDR3 covers 15 residues. The CDR3: CASSLSPTGWDGYTF. The CDR3 DNA is TGTGCCAGCAGCTTGAGTCCGACAGGTTGGGATGGCTACACCTTC.